In its sample, the clone carrying this TCR beta chain was seen many times. As originally analysed: Amplification from reference gene primers served as the basis for estimated nucleated cell counts. Only in-frame clones appear in the TCRdb table, and some are missing; sequencing was by immunoSEQ multiplex PCR. V and J calls and clone size are those listed in that table; D and trimming were worked out from the DNA. Found here are 95,000 to 110,000 clones, around 90% of them singletons; the top ten hold approximately 5%. The data belong to a study of blood T cell repertoires in COVID-19. On the study more broadly: COVID-19 samples from acute and convalescent phases originated in the United States, Italy and Spain. T cells, B-cell-depleted T cells, or PBMCs supplied cDNA or gDNA.

This CDR3 spans 10 amino acids. Looked up from germline, CDR1 is DFQATT and CDR2 is SNEGSKA (reference sequence). Trimming shortened V by 5 bases and J by 8 bases, and 6 bases separated the two germline ends. The sample comprised peripheral blood. The chain has TRBV20-1 and TRBJ1-4; TRBD1 might be the D (6 bases). This receptor was obtained from a human donor in a cohort sampled during active COVID-19. CDR3 sequence reads: CSAGQEKLFF. The CDR3 coding sequence is TGCAGTGCTGGACAGGAAAAACTGTTTTTT.